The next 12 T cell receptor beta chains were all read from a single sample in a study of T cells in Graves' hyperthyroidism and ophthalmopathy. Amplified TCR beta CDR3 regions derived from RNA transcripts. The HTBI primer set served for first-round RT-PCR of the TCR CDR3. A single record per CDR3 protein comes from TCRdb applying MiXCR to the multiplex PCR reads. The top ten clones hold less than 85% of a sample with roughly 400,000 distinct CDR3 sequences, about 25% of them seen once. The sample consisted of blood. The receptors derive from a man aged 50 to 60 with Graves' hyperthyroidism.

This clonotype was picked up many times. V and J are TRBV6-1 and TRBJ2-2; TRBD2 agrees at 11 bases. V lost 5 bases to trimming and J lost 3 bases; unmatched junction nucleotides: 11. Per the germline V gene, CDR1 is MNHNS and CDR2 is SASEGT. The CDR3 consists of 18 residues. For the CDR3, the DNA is TGTGCCAGCAGTTTCCCGACTAGCGGGATAATGGACACCGGGGAGCTGTTTTTT. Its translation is CASSFPTSGIMDTGELFF.

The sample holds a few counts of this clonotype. CDR3 residues: CASSLYVAGGSNTQYF. The DNA of the CDR3 is TGTGCCAGCAGCTTGTATGTGGCGGGGGGCTCAAATACGCAGTATTTT. The chain has TRBV5-5 and TRBJ2-3; 8 bases are a match to TRBD2. From germline, CDR1 is SGHKS and CDR2 YYEKEE (reference sequence). V dropped 1 base and J dropped 7; count of bases not matched to a gene: 11. The CDR3 is 16 residues long.

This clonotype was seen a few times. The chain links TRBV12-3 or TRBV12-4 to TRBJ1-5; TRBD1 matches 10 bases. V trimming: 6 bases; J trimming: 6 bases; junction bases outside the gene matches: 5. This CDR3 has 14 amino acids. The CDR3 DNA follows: TGTGCCAGCAGCGGGGACAGGGGATTTCAGCCCCAGCATTTT. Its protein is CASSGDRGFQPQHF.

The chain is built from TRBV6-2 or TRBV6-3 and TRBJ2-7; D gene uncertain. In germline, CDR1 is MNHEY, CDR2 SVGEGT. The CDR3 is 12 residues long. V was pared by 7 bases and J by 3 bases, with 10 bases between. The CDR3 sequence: CASKTARYEQYF. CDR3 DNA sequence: TGTGCCAGCAAAACAGCCCGCTACGAGCAGTACTTC.

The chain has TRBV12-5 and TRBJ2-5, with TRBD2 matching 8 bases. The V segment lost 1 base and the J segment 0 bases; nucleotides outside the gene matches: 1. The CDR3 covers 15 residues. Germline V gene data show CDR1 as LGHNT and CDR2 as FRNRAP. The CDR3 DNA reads TGTGCTAGTGGTTTGGGGACTAGCTACCAAGAGACCCAGTACTTC. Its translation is CASGLGTSYQETQYF. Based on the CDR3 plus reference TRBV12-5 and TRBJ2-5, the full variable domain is DARVTQTPRHKVTEMGQEVTMRCQPILGHNTVFWYRQTMMQGLELLAYFRNRAPLDDSGMPKDRFSAEMPDATLATLKIQPSEPRDSAVYFCASGLGTSYQETQYFGPGTRLLVL.

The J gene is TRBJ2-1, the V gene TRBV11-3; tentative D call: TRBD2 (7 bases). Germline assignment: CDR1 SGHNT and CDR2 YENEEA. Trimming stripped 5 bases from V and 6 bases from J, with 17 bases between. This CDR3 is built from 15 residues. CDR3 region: CASSKGGGSCNEQFF. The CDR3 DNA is TGTGCCAGCAGCAAGGGGGGGGGGAGCTGCAATGAGCAGTTCTTC.

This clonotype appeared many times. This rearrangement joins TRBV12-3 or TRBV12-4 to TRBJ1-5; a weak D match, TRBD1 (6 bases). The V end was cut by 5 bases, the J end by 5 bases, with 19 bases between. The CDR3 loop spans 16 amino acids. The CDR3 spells CASSPNQQGIDQPQHF. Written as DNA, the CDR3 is TGTGCCAGCAGTCCGAATCAACAGGGAATTGATCAGCCCCAGCATTTT.

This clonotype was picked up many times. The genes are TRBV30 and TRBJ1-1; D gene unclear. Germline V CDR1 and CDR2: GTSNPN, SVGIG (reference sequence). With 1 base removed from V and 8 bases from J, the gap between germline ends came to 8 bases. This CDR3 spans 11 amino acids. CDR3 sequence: CAWSAAREAFF. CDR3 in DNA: TGTGCCTGGAGTGCCGCTCGGGAAGCTTTCTTT. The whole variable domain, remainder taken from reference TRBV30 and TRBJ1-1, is SQTIHQWPATLVQPVGSPLSLECTVEGTSNPNLYWYRQAAGRGLQLLFYSVGIGQISSEVPQNLSASRPQDRQFILSSKKLLLSDSGFYLCAWSAAREAFFGQGTRLTVV.

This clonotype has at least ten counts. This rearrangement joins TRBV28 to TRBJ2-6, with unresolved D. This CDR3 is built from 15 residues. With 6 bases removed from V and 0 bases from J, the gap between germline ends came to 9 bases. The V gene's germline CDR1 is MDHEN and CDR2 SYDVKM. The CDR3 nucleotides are TGTGCCAGCAGGGGCGGAAGCTCTGGGGCCAACGTCCTGACTTTC. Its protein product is CASRGGSSGANVLTF.

In DNA, the CDR3 is TGTGCCAGCAGTCCCAGTAGGACTGCTAGGACTGAAGCTTTCTTT. This sequence encodes CASSPSRTARTEAFF. The rearrangement links TRBV6-1 to TRBJ1-1; D is undetermined. V lost 5 bases to trimming and J lost 5 bases, with 18 bases between them. The germline gives CDR1 MNHNS, CDR2 SASEGT. This CDR3 contains 15 residues.

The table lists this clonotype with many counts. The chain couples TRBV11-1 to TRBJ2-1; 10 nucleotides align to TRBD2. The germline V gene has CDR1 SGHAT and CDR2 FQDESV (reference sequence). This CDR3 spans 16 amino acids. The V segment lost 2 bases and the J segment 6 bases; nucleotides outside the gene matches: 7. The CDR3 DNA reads TGTGCCAGCAGCTTATCCCGGAGCGGGAGGGGCAATGAGCAGTTCTTC. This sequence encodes CASSLSRSGRGNEQFF. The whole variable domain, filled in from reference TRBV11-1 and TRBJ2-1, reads EAEVAQSPRYKITEKSQAVAFWCDPISGHATLYWYRQILGQGPELLVQFQDESVVDDSQLPKDRFSAERLKGVDSTLKIQPAELGDSAMYLCASSLSRSGRGNEQFFGPGTRLTVL.

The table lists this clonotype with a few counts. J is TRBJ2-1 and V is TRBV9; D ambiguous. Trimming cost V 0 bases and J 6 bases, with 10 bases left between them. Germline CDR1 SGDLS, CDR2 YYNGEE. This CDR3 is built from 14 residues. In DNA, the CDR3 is TGTGCCAGCAGCGTAGGACGCAGCTCCAATGAGCAGTTCTTC. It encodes CASSVGRSSNEQFF.